This T cell receptor (beta chain) originates from a study of Ad26.COV2.S vaccination and SARS-CoV-2 variants. Study-wide results and limits: Total T cell responses may have been underestimated by the TCR breadth and depth analyses. Across vaccine and placebo recipients, the breadth of non-spike TCRs was similar.

Points on this clone: Its antigen remains unidentified.

Trimming stripped 0 bases from V and 3 bases from J, with 11 bases between. Germline V lookup: CDR1 MNHNY, CDR2 SVGAGI (reference sequence). This CDR3 is built from 16 residues. The data were produced by immunoSEQ multiplex PCR, yet TCRdb's version contains in-frame clones alone and is incomplete. This sample has some 450,000 clones, with 90% found just once. Documented treatment: approximately 18 received Ad26.COV2.S at low or high dose, single or two shots; roughly 5 received placebo; per-sample allocation not given. Sampling occurred on day 63 after the first vaccine or placebo injection. Donation was by an adult aged 18-55 years who was in Boston.

The chain carries TRBV6-6 and TRBJ1-4, with D uncertain. This receptor was taken from a person between 18 and 65 years old who received the Ad26.COV2.S COVID-19 vaccine or a placebo. The sequencing here drew on peripheral blood, taken in a trial of Ad26.COV2.S vaccine versus placebo. DNA of the CDR3: TGTGCCAGCAGTTACTCGCCGACCCCACCTAATGAAAAACTGTTTTTT. Translated: CASSYSPTPPNEKLFF.